A few counts support the clone carrying this T cell receptor (beta chain). What it binds is unknown. Germline CDR1 reads MGHRA; CDR2 reads YSYEKL. Between the trimmed V and J ends, which lost 2 bases and 0 bases, there was a span of 7 bases. This CDR3 is built from 14 residues. As diagnostic evidence, clinical symptoms, serum thyroxine, TRAb, thyroid ultrasound and orbital computed tomography were relied upon. Amplified TCR beta CDR3 regions were obtained using RNA transcripts as template. Second-round multiplex PCR followed a first-round RT-PCR using HTBI primers. TCRdb re-called the multiplex PCR reads through MiXCR, storing one row per CDR3 protein. Among 200,000 to 250,000 distinct CDR3 sequences, around a fifth were seen once, and the ten largest hold more than 35%. The data belong to a study of Graves' ophthalmopathy and Graves' hyperthyroidism. Study overall: Peripheral blood (taken before any treatment) was collected at initial diagnosis. Study outcomes and limitations: The majority of expanded thyroid clonotypes above 0.001 frequency also occurred in blood. Ophthalmopathy progression was predicted by the model at more than 55% sensitivity and about 72% specificity.

The chain uses TRBV4-1 and TRBJ2-5; tentative D call: TRBD1 (6 bases). Sequences were obtained from peripheral blood. The TCR was taken from a woman in her forties or fifties with Graves' ophthalmopathy. The CDR3 loop reads CASSQTGHQETQYF. The CDR3, as DNA: TGCGCCAGCAGCCAAACAGGGCACCAAGAGACCCAGTACTTC.